These 23 T cell receptor beta chains were all obtained from the same sample, sequenced in a study of shared clonotypes between healthy human individuals. The assay was immunoSEQ multiplex PCR, and TCRdb's table has in-frame clones only and misses some. Of approximately 720,000 clones listed, 92% are singletons. The naive CD8 population came from CD45RO-negative cells selected for CCR7, without terminally differentiated effector memory CD45RA+ cells. Material: naive CD8+ T cells sorted from blood. These receptors all stem from a young man in good health.

This chain uses TRBV27 with TRBJ2-7, with 7 bases identical to TRBD1. CDR3 size: 14 residues. Germline trimming cut 6 bases from V and 0 bases from J; bases unmatched to any gene: 5. Germline CDR1 is MNHEY and CDR2 is SMNVEV (reference sequence). The CDR3 region has the DNA TGTGCCAGCAGCAACAGGGACAGCTCCTACGAGCAGTACTTC. The encoded protein is CASSNRDSSYEQYF.

The chain has TRBV27 and TRBJ2-7, with a tentative D call TRBD2 (5 bases). The CDR3 covers 13 residues. Trimming shortened V by 6 bases and J by 2 bases, and 11 bases separated the two germline ends. Germline loops: CDR1 MNHEY, CDR2 SMNVEV (reference sequence). CDR3: CASRLGVPYEQYF. The CDR3 nucleotides read TGTGCCAGCAGGCTCGGGGTACCCTACGAGCAGTACTTC.

This clone appeared a few times. The DNA of the CDR3 is TGTGCCAGCAGCCTCCGGGACGGGGAGAGTTGGGAGCAGTACTTC. Encoded protein: CASSLRDGESWEQYF. V gene TRBV7-9 combines with J gene TRBJ2-7; TRBD1 or TRBD2 may be the D gene (5 bases each). V shed 5 bases and J shed 7 bases, with 21 bases lying between them. There are 15 residues in the CDR3. The germline V gene has CDR1 SEHNR and CDR2 FQNEAQ (reference sequence).

This clone was seen a single time. The rearrangement joins TRBV20-1 to TRBJ2-1; D ambiguous. V lost 7 bases, J lost 4 bases, and 5 bases lay in between. Germline assignment: CDR1 DFQATT and CDR2 SNEGSKA (reference sequence). The length of the CDR3 is 10 residues. In DNA, the CDR3 is TGCAGTGTGGTGTACAATGAGCAGTTCTTC. It specifies CSVVYNEQFF.

The rearrangement joins TRBV10-3 to TRBJ1-2; TRBD1 aligns across 12 bases. The trim removed 2 bases at V and 3 bases at J, leaving 10 bases unmatched. CDR1 is ENHRY and CDR2 is SYGVKD in the germline V gene. The CDR3 sequence is 18 residues long. The CDR3 DNA sequence: TGTGCCATCAGTGAGCTAGGGACAGGGGGCGTAACAGACTATGGCTACACCTTC. Its protein product is CAISELGTGGVTDYGYTF.

Turning to this clone: Other nucleotide sequences from this sample produce the same CDR3. The chain couples TRBV9 to TRBJ2-3, with TRBD2 matching over 7 bases. The trim removed 0 bases at V and 3 bases at J, leaving 4 bases unmatched. The CDR3 runs to 15 residues. Germline V CDR1 and CDR2: SGDLS, YYNGEE. This CDR3 is CASSVGGRATDTQYF. The CDR3 DNA is TGTGCCAGCAGCGTAGGGGGGAGGGCAACAGATACGCAGTATTTT.

Concerning this clone: Additional DNA sequences in this sample encode the identical CDR3. This sequence joins TRBV7-6 and TRBJ2-1; no clear D. The CDR3 totals 16 residues. Between the trimmed V and J ends, which lost 5 bases and 0 bases, there was a span of 14 bases. Germline CDR1 reads SGHVS; CDR2 reads FNYEAQ. CDR3 loop: CASSPWTSGSYNEQFF. The CDR3 coding sequence is TGTGCCAGCAGCCCTTGGACGTCGGGCTCCTACAATGAGCAGTTCTTC.

The rearrangement uses TRBV27 and TRBJ1-3; 7 bases match TRBD1. Trimming at V came to 6 bases and at J to 4 bases, leaving 15 bases not matched to a gene. The CDR3 is 17 residues long. Germline V gene lookup returns CDR1 MNHEY and CDR2 SMNVEV (reference sequence). Here the CDR3 DNA reads TGTGCCAGCAGACAAAGACAGGGATCTAAGTTAGGAAACACCATATATTTT. Its translation: CASRQRQGSKLGNTIYF.

This chain joins TRBV7-6 and TRBJ1-5; a weak D match, TRBD1 (5 bases). Germline CDR1 reads SGHVS; CDR2 reads FNYEAQ. Trimming took 4 bases from V and 6 from J, leaving 13 bases between them. The CDR3 spans 14 residues. The CDR3 region is CASSSTVGLQPQHF. The CDR3, as DNA: TGTGCCAGCAGCTCGACAGTGGGCCTTCAGCCCCAGCATTTT.

This clone was found many times. The chain recombines TRBV4-2 with TRBJ2-7, with 12 bases lining up with TRBD2. J gave up 3 bases and V 1 base, and 1 base lay outside the gene matches. CDR1 and CDR2 from the germline V gene are LGHNA and YNFKEQ. CDR3 size: 15 residues. The CDR3 protein is CASSQALAGGYEQYF. For the CDR3, the DNA is TGTGCCAGCAGCCAAGCACTAGCGGGAGGCTACGAGCAGTACTTC.

The chain recombines TRBV4-1 with TRBJ2-2; 11 bases line up with TRBD1. Germline CDR1 is MGHRA and CDR2 is YSYEKL. The V gene end was trimmed by 3 bases and the J gene end by 5 bases; junction bases not matched to a gene: 2. The CDR3 consists of 15 residues. DNA of the CDR3: TGCGCCAGCAGCCAGGGGACAGGGGGGACCGGGGAGCTGTTTTTT. It codes for CASSQGTGGTGELFF.

This clone was observed a handful of times. The chain combines TRBV9 with TRBJ1-1; D gene unclear. V lost 3 bases and J lost 4, with 10 bases in between. From germline, CDR1 is SGDLS and CDR2 YYNGEE. The CDR3 has 13 amino acids. CDR3 DNA sequence: TGTGCCAGCAGCGAGGGAGGGAGCACTGAAGCTTTCTTT. Residues: CASSEGGSTEAFF.

The chain uses TRBV27 and TRBJ2-7; 7 nucleotides align to TRBD2. V was clipped by 6 bases and J by 1 base; unmatched bases: 9. In germline, CDR1 is MNHEY, CDR2 SMNVEV (reference sequence). The CDR3 is 15 amino acids. CDR3 region: CASRKSAGESYEQYF. CDR3 sequence (DNA): TGTGCCAGCAGAAAGTCTGCGGGAGAATCCTACGAGCAGTACTTC.

The chain links TRBV27 to TRBJ2-7; the D gene is possibly TRBD2 (5 bases). The CDR3 extends over 18 amino acids. Germline-derived CDR1 and CDR2 are MNHEY and SMNVEV (reference sequence). V was cut by 2 bases and J by 3 bases, with 23 bases left in between. The CDR3 nucleotides read TGTGCCAGCAGTTTAGAGGGTGGAACTTCAGCGACCAACTACGAGCAGTACTTC. Translating gives CASSLEGGTSATNYEQYF.

The V gene is TRBV27, the J gene TRBJ1-2; no firm D call. With 0 bases removed from V and 3 bases from J, the gap between germline ends came to 5 bases. CDR1 is MNHEY and CDR2 is SMNVEV in the germline V gene (reference sequence). The CDR3 is 13 amino acids. Here the CDR3 reads CASSLSTYYGYTF. In nucleotides, the CDR3 is TGTGCCAGCAGTTTATCCACCTACTATGGCTACACCTTC.

This clone came up once. The chain combines TRBV29-1 with TRBJ2-5; 7 positions match TRBD2. After removal of 7 bases from V and 4 bases from J, the junction contained 9 bases not matched to a gene. The CDR3 has 13 residues. Per the germline V gene, CDR1 is SQVTM and CDR2 is ANQGSEA. CDR3 amino acids: CSAEGLAVETQYF. CDR3 sequence (DNA): TGCAGCGCCGAGGGGCTAGCGGTAGAGACCCAGTACTTC.

The chain is built from TRBV2 and TRBJ1-5, with D tentatively TRBD1 (6 bases). CDR1 and CDR2 from the germline V gene are SNHLY and FYNNEI. CDR3 length: 14 residues. V was pared by 4 bases and J by 3 bases, with 10 bases between. In DNA, the CDR3 is TGTGCCAGCAGTGTTAGGGACATCAATCAGCCCCAGCATTTT. Protein sequence: CASSVRDINQPQHF.

The sample holds many counts of this clone. The chain carries TRBV6-5 and TRBJ1-1; D is perhaps TRBD1 (5 bases). This CDR3 has 11 amino acids. V lost 7 bases to trimming and J lost 8 bases, with 11 bases between them. Germline V CDR1 and CDR2: MNHEY, SVGAGI. The CDR3 DNA follows: TGTGCCAGCATCACAGGATTCGAAGCTTTCTTT. Translation gives CASITGFEAFF.

This chain uses TRBV5-1 with TRBJ2-3; 8 nucleotides line up with TRBD2. Looked up from germline, CDR1 is SGHRS and CDR2 is YFSETQ. The CDR3 has 15 amino acids. Trimming took 0 bases from V and 6 from J; bases not matched to a gene: 6. This CDR3 is CASSLVIAGFDTQYF. The CDR3 region has the DNA TGCGCCAGCAGCTTGGTGATAGCGGGATTCGATACGCAGTATTTT.

The chain carries TRBV7-8 and TRBJ2-7, with D maybe TRBD2 (6 bases). Germline CDR1 reads SGHVS; CDR2 reads FQNEAQ. The CDR3 is made up of 14 amino acids. Trimming stripped 5 bases from V and 0 bases from J, with 11 bases between. The CDR3 protein is CASSARGSSYEQYF. The CDR3 bases are TGTGCCAGCAGCGCCCGGGGGAGCTCCTACGAGCAGTACTTC.

The chain links TRBV6-1 to TRBJ1-5, with D hard to call. V was trimmed by 2 bases and J by 3 bases, leaving 11 bases between them. Germline CDR1 and CDR2: MNHNS and SASEGT. This CDR3 has 15 amino acids. The CDR3, as DNA: TGTGCCAGCAGTGAAATTCCCCGGTACAATCAGCCCCAGCATTTT. It yields the protein CASSEIPRYNQPQHF.

Written as DNA, the CDR3 is TGTGCCAGCAGCTTAGAGGATAGCGGGAGGGCCATAATAATCTACGAGCAGTACTTC. It encodes CASSLEDSGRAIIIYEQYF. This chain connects TRBV11-2 to TRBJ2-7, with 11 bases aligning to TRBD2. The CDR3 covers 19 residues. The trim removed 0 bases at V and 3 bases at J, leaving 13 bases unmatched. Germline V gives CDR1 SGHAT, CDR2 FQNNGV. Complete variable domain (other parts from reference TRBV11-2 and TRBJ2-7): EAGVAQSPRYKIIEKRQSVAFWCNPISGHATLYWYQQILGQGPKLLIQFQNNGVVDDSQLPKDRFSAERLKGVDSTLKIQPAKLEDSAVYLCASSLEDSGRAIIIYEQYFGPGTRLTVT.

V and J are TRBV4-1 and TRBJ2-7; TRBD1 aligns across 9 bases. CDR1 and CDR2 from the germline V gene are MGHRA and YSYEKL. The CDR3 has 16 residues. Trimming cost V 0 bases and J 2 bases; bases outside gene matches: 5. The chain's CDR3 is CASSQDAGTGTYEQYF. The CDR3 DNA is TGCGCCAGCAGCCAAGATGCCGGGACAGGGACCTACGAGCAGTACTTC.